This T cell receptor beta chain comes out of a study of cytomegalovirus exposure and HLA in healthy donors (dated by TCRdb to about 2017). As for the study more broadly: According to an earlier analysis of a few hundred of the donors, about 179 million T cells yielded 117 million unique TCR beta sequences and more than 250 Gb of sequence data. An early release covering over 500 HLA-typed donors comprised around 300 gigabases of sequencing data and 85 million or so unique TCR sequences. Among the 398 genotyped donors, more than 70% belonged to the genetic ancestry cluster associated with self-reported Caucasian donors. The aim of the study was to test whether cataloging public T cell receptors could identify signatures of past pathogen exposure. Using immunosequencing, the study profiled T cell repertoires from 550 to 750 subjects and related those repertoires to cytomegalovirus serostatus. Along with the approximately 700-subject first cohort, a separate validation cohort of over a hundred different subjects was used. High-throughput TCR immunosequencing, statistical association of individual TCRs with disease status, and machine learning were combined to predict cytomegalovirus infection status. In a later analysis, previously published TCR beta repertoires from several hundred donors were re-analyzed and high-resolution HLA genotyping was added so that TCR occurrence patterns could be studied. The later analysis used no new phenotypic data to find candidate immune exposures, relying instead on TCR beta sequences and their occurrence across donors. To decide whether each TCR beta V gene segment behaved as functional or pseudogenic, an earlier analysis of 587 of the donors relied on high-throughput TCR beta sequencing. Donor age, sex, ethnicity and CMV serostatus were compiled alongside the repertoire data. In a later genetic analysis, genome-wide SNP genotypes for about 55% of the 666 donors were used, and that subset was treated as a discovery cohort. Every repertoire in the discovery cohort had been generated on one and the same sequencing platform. HLA typing included class I and class II loci at four-digit resolution. Typing coverage differed by locus: A, B, C, DRB1 and DQB1 were typed in roughly 620-640 donors, DQA1 in 522, DPA1 in approximately 600, and DPB1 in roughly 450. Five DR-DQ haplotypes were treated as single units for association and clustering because of strong linkage in the cohort. Across 300 to 500 genotyped donors of the cohort, an average of 235,054 unique TCR beta nucleotide sequences per donor were sequenced, and approximately 17% of those sequences were non-productive. Broader findings and caveats from the paper: It was suggested by the authors that the approach could potentially be generalized to other disease states and immunological phenotypes. Linkage disequilibrium might explain the correlated functional status among segregating V segments, but an unknown experimental factor could not be ruled out. When HLA alleles, especially DR and DQ, strongly co-occurred, attributing TCR associations to individual alleles was difficult. In both the original and validation cohorts, the classifier was reported to diagnose cytomegalovirus status with high specificity and sensitivity. A cluster of highly shared sequence variants was judged likely to represent a technical artifact of the sequencing pipeline. According to a later genetic analysis, donors in an Asian-associated ancestry cluster had fewer N-insertions in productive TCRs than the roughly 700-donor mean. Specific HLA alleles were associated with some 15,000 TCR beta sequences at a false discovery rate of 0.05 in a later analysis. A further reported finding was that TCR beta sequences accurately predicted the HLA-A and HLA-B alleles for most subjects in the first cohort. Sequencing depth was assumed to be roughly uniform across donors in the presence/absence analyses, though that assumption may not hold. Several of the top co-occurrence clusters appeared to be linked to parvovirus B19, influenza, CMV and Epstein-Barr virus, according to a later analysis. A later analysis found that HLA-associated TCR beta chains were more clonally expanded and had lower generation probabilities than equally common non-associated chains. In a later analysis, most CMV-associated TCR beta chains were found to appear HLA-restricted, with HLA associations seemingly driven largely by CMV exposure. A later analysis found that TCR association rates varied across HLA loci, with DRB1 alleles showing the most associated TCRs and HLA-C alleles the fewest. Because counts were too low, about 15 rarely observed V segments, including chromosome 9 orphons, were left out of the earlier analysis of over 550 of the donors. The only immune exposure information available for the cohort was CMV serostatus. In the study, 150 to 200 TCR beta chains were listed as associated with cytomegalovirus. An earlier analysis of roughly 570 of the donors showed that most TCR beta V segments appeared in productive rearrangements either about 90% or about 30% of the time, which broadly matched IMGT annotations. Only TCR beta chains were sequenced in this cohort, and the absence of alpha or paired-chain data limited detectable features. In vitro tests confirmed that a few of the cytomegalovirus-associated TCR beta chains recognize cytomegalovirus antigens. Because some donors lacked HLA typing at each locus, the association tests relied only on the typed subset. Most TCR sequences were observed very rarely across donors, whereas some public TCRs were present in many individuals. V-gene and J-gene trimming of TCR beta chains was associated with a missense DCLRE1C variant in a later genetic analysis, and the association was replicated in an independent cohort.

Turning to this clone: The clone's antigen remains unknown. No base quality values were provided; no much bigger clone lies one nucleotide off.

The library came from the immunoSEQ multiplex PCR assay. The multiplex PCR relied on a mix of 60 forward primers for TCR Vbeta segments and 13 reverse primers for TCR Jbeta segments. The CDR3 region of rearranged TCR beta genes was amplified from genomic DNA by a multiplex PCR assay. The amplified TCR beta libraries were sequenced on the Illumina HiSeq System as 87-base-pair reads. Per the authors' processing: A later analysis tallied 70 million to 100 million unique TCR beta chains across the approximately 670 repertoires, and approximately 12 million of those chains were shared by two or more donors. A nearest-neighbor algorithm error-corrected the raw reads and collapsed the reads into unique sequences, merging closely related sequences to remove PCR and sequencing errors. V, D and J gene segments were assigned by aligning CDR3 sequences to IMGT reference sequences. For a sequence to be retained, a match of at least six nucleotides was required to both a V gene segment and a J gene segment. Rearrangements were called productive when the CDR3 lacked stop codons and stayed in frame with V and J; all others were non-productive. Following IMGT convention, CDR3 was defined as the stretch from the second conserved V-encoded cysteine to the conserved J-encoded phenylalanine. Sequences without an unambiguous match to a single V gene segment were excluded from the earlier analysis of about 640 of the donors. In an earlier analysis of approximately 500 of the donors, a V segment was called functional when productive rearrangements were above 56.7%, and segregating when the standard deviation between donors exceeded 5%. A statistical classification framework was built for diagnosing cytomegalovirus status from the catalog of TCR beta chain sequences. In a later analysis, V and J genes were assigned by comparing TCR nucleotide sequences against IMGT/GENE-DB human TR gene sequences. In a later analysis, CDR3 sequences and most-parsimonious VDJ recombination scenarios were assigned using the TCRdist pipeline. A later analysis defined each TCR beta chain by its CDR3 amino acid sequence plus V-gene family, and excluded reads lacking a unique V-gene family. As a way to deal with suspected cross-contamination and a sequencing artifact, a later analysis dropped more than 500 nucleotide sequences that were highly shared and had low generation probability. In a later analysis, a clonal expansion index was calculated for each public chain from normalized within-repertoire ranks of inferred template counts. In a later analysis, generation probabilities were computed using a VDJ recombination model fitted to out-of-frame rearrangements, and the results were checked against IGoR. A later analysis scored TCR-TCR, TCR-HLA and TCR-CMV co-occurrence with hypergeometric tests, applying a repertoire-size bias correction to TCR pairs. A later analysis estimated false discovery rates by permuting HLA or CMV assignments 20 times. In a later analysis, co-occurring TCRs were grouped using DBSCAN, with TCRdist sequence similarity added in when clustering inside HLA-allele-positive subsets. For co-occurrence clustering, repertoires with fewer than 30,000 or more than 120,000 public chains were excluded, along with roughly five repertoires with anomalous nucleotide sharing. In TCRdb, the immuneACCESS table is reduced to in-frame sequences with V and J assigned. These tables do not hold every clone; where another copy was compared, an unresolved V gene accounts for under half, and the others remain unexplained. V, J and clone size are taken as reported in that table, and D and trimming were inferred from the DNA itself. The sample table contains roughly 89,000 clones; only one count was recorded for about 75% of them. Over 9% of the sample is held by the ten biggest clonotypes.

The cohort comprised around 700 healthy bone marrow donors. At the time of sampling, all cohort members were nominally healthy, though unrecorded immune exposures were likely present. The donor tested CMV seropositive and was one of the 289 seropositive cohort members. A peripheral blood sample was collected from each donor, and TCR beta sequencing was performed on peripheral blood mononuclear cells. The Qiagen DNeasy Blood Extraction Kit was used to extract genomic DNA from the blood cell samples. Material: PBMCs. This sequence originates from a man aged 25-40 years in good health and CMV-seropositive.

The CDR3 region: CASSLPSDTQYF. The base sequence is TGTGCCAGCAGCTTACCGTCAGATACGCAGTATTTT. This sequence uses TRBV7-9 and TRBJ2-3, with the identity of the D gene unclear. The trim is 2 bases for V and 4 bases for J, with a gap of 4 bases between the germline ends. CDR1 and CDR2, looked up from the germline V gene (reference sequence), are SEHNR and FQNEAQ. The CDR3, from cysteine to phenylalanine, totals 12 residues. Only the CDR3 DNA stays, 36 bases, in frame from base 1.